This is a list of T cell receptor beta chains from one sample in a study of blood T cell repertoires in COVID-19. Profiling relied on immunoSEQ multiplex PCR, and the TCRdb table lists in-frame clones only, not all of them. The table has approximately 63,000 clones, more than 75% seen once; the top ten hold 5.1%. Source material: peripheral blood. These TCRs come from an elderly man in a cohort sampled during active COVID-19. Both conserved end residues are trimmed from each CDR3. D genes are given only for firm matches. A row's size may be missing; if present it is once, few, many or a size class.

TRBD1,NA,TRBV7-6,ASSSRQGAGTDTQY
NA,NA,TRBV6-5,ASSYSRRSSYEQY
NA,NA,TRBV29-1,SALSMGGHEQY
TRBD1,once,TRBV9,ASSVDGQGWSYNEQF
TRBD2,NA,TRBV30,AWRAGLAGYTGELF
TRBD1,NA,TRBV7-2,ASSPSTGGFGTDTQY
TRBD1,NA,TRBV30,AWSPQERTGGRAF
NA,NA,TRBV7-2,ASSRMDWTGDTQY
TRBD2,few,TRBV6-5,ASSSPAREGTDTQY
TRBD1,NA,TRBV2,ASMWQGAYEQY
NA,NA,TRBV21-1,ASSWTGRLRSNQPQH
TRBD1,NA,TRBV4-2,ASSQTGGADTEAF
NA,few,TRBV4-1,ASSPQIRDSNQPQH
TRBD1,NA,TRBV7-9,ASTGTVNTEAF
TRBD1,once,TRBV27,ASGDRQLNQPQH
TRBD1,NA,TRBV5-4,ASSLEDRVVEAF
NA,NA,TRBV5-6,ASSLLSGGQETQY
NA,NA,TRBV5-1,ASSLVQGLNYGYT
NA,once,TRBV9,ASSVGAGRSNEKLF
TRBD1,once,TRBV15,ATSRARDRVYEQY
TRBD2,NA,TRBV7-9,ASSSSGAQAEQY
NA,NA,TRBV9,ASSAGARGVSTDTQY
NA,once,TRBV6-6,ASSYLGGQGGYT
TRBD1,NA,TRBV5-6,ASSFSRTGYQPQH
TRBD1,NA,TRBV7-9,ASSWKGGTGVTDTQY
NA,NA,TRBV7-9,ASSLAVLTGEGTEAF
TRBD1,NA,TRBV5-4,ASSSRQGPNEKLF
NA,NA,TRBV27,ASSPLGGTEKLF
TRBD1,NA,TRBV6-5,ASREGTVAGNTIY
TRBD1,NA,TRBV15,ATSRPGQGFYGYT
NA,NA,TRBV7-8,ASSFGGVRTEAF
TRBD2,NA,TRBV10-3,AISESGTSGTDTQY
NA,NA,TRBV5-1,ASSFNEFMNTEAF
NA,NA,TRBV16,ASSQSYSISTNEKLF
TRBD2,NA,TRBV9,ASSVDSGRSTDTQY